Following are 4 T cell receptor beta chains from one sample sequenced in a study of blood T cell repertoires in COVID-19. Generated by immunoSEQ multiplex PCR, the TCRdb table keeps only in-frame clones and is missing some. Counted here are roughly 250,000 clones, about 88% occurring once; the ten biggest clones make up approximately 2.1%. What was sequenced was peripheral blood. All receptors come from a woman aged 40 to 49 who had recovered from COVID-19.

In DNA form, the CDR3 reads TGTGCCAGCAGCATTACTAGCGGGGAGCTGTTTTTT. This translates into CASSITSGELFF. V and J are TRBV12-3 or TRBV12-4 and TRBJ2-2, with a tentative D call TRBD2 (5 bases). Trimming shortened V by 6 bases and J by 7 bases, and 9 bases separated the two germline ends. The CDR3 runs to 12 residues.

This chain links TRBV27 with TRBJ2-7, with TRBD1 matching over 9 bases. V lost 3 bases, J lost 3 bases, and 6 bases stayed unmatched. CDR1 and CDR2 (germline): MNHEY, SMNVEV (reference sequence). This CDR3 spans 15 amino acids. The CDR3 region is CASSLRGQGSYEQYF. In DNA form, the CDR3 reads TGTGCCAGCAGTTTGCGGGGACAGGGTAGCTACGAGCAGTACTTC.

This clone was detected only once. This chain links TRBV7-3 with TRBJ2-1, with TRBD1 identical over 9 bases. Unmatched junction bases numbered 2, after V lost 4 bases and J lost 1 base. In germline, CDR1 is SGHTA, CDR2 FQGTGA. This CDR3 is 15 amino acids long. The CDR3 DNA reads as TGTGCCAGCAGCTCGGACAGGGGATCCTACAATGAGCAGTTCTTC. Its protein is CASSSDRGSYNEQFF.

As DNA, the CDR3 is TGTGCCAGCACCTCGAGGGGGCGGGCCAATGGCTACACCTTC. As protein: CASTSRGRANGYTF. The genes are TRBV28 and TRBJ1-2; 7 bases are a match to TRBD1. The CDR3 is 14 residues long. Germline trimming cut 7 bases from V and 6 bases from J; bases unmatched to any gene: 11. In germline, CDR1 is MDHEN, CDR2 SYDVKM.